This T cell receptor beta chain was observed in a study of T cells after posttransplantation cyclophosphamide. Trimming removed 6 bases from V and 0 bases from J, with 10 bases in between. Germline V gene sequence: CDR1 MNHEY, CDR2 SVGAGI. The CDR3 sequence is 14 residues long. The repertoire was sequenced with immunoSEQ multiplex PCR; TCRdb's copy has only in-frame clones and lacks some. The sample is made up of over 35,000 clones, none counted only once. This clone has a count of ten or more. What it binds is unknown. General study points: Recipient CMV seropositivity and CMV reactivation strongly tracked TRB clonality.

The source is a man aged 40-49 years in good health, CMV-negative, and a related stem cell transplant donor. Sequenced material: PBMCs. The chain uses TRBV6-5 and TRBJ2-3; a weak D match, TRBD2 (6 bases). The CDR3 DNA is TGTGCCAGCAGAATTGGGACTAGCACAGATACGCAGTATTTT. Its protein product is CASRIGTSTDTQYF.